This T cell receptor beta chain was observed in a study of T-cell reconstitution after alpha-beta-depleted transplantation in children. Germline-derived CDR1 and CDR2 are SGHRS and YFSETQ. The CDR3 is 17 amino acids. V was clipped by 4 bases and J by 7 bases, with 23 bases between them. During its preparation, the TCRbeta library received unique molecular identifiers. One entry per CDR3 protein, called by TCRdb with MiXCR from the PCR reads. This table holds some 500,000 distinct CDR3 sequences, 32% found once. Sequenced here: PBMCs from the stem cell graft donor, sampled from the stem cell graft. The receptor comes from a human donor who donated a stem cell graft to a child with aplastic anemia. This rearrangement joins TRBV5-1 to TRBJ2-2; the D gene could be TRBD1 or TRBD2 (5 bases each). This CDR3 is CASSADRPSLAGGELFF. CDR3 sequence (DNA): TGCGCCAGCAGCGCCGACAGACCTAGCCTAGCAGGCGGGGAGCTGTTTTTT.